This TCR beta chain was observed in a study of persistence of HIV-infected CD4 T cells. Sequencing used immunoSEQ version 4 in survey mode. Here immunoSEQ multiplex PCR was the method, and the copy in TCRdb shows in-frame clones only, minus some. The sample includes about 43,000 clones, 89% seen only once; the top ten take over 0.9%. Nonspecific anti-CD3/anti-CD28 bead stimulation represents the broad CD4+ T cell repertoire. Sorting selected CD4+ T cells upregulating both CD40 ligand and CD69. This CDR3 has 12 amino acids. CDR1 and CDR2 from the germline V gene are MDHEN and SYDVKM. Trimming cost V 4 bases and J 11 bases, with 15 bases left between them. Comment on this clone: Its antigen remains unidentified.

The V and J genes are TRBV28 and TRBJ2-7, with D perhaps TRBD2 (5 bases). This sequence was found in an adult man with HIV who was CMV-seropositive. Source: CD4+ T cells sorted from PBMCs after approximately 20-hour stimulation, taken from a patient who received antiretroviral therapy. The CDR3 region has the DNA TGTGCCAGCAGTTCCCGGACTTTCGCGGAGTACTTC. This translates into CASSSRTFAEYF.